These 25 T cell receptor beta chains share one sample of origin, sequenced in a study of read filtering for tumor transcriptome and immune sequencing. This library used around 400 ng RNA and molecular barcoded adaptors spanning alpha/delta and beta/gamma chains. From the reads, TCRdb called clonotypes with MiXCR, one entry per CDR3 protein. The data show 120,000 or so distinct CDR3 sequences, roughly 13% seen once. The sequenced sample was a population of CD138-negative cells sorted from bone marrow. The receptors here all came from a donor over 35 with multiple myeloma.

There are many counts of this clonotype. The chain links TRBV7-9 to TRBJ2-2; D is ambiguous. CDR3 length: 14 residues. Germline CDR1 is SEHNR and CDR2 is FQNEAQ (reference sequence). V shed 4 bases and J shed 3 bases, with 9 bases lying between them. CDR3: CASSSGPYTGELFF. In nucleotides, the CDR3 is TGTGCCAGCAGCTCAGGACCTTACACCGGGGAGCTGTTTTTT.

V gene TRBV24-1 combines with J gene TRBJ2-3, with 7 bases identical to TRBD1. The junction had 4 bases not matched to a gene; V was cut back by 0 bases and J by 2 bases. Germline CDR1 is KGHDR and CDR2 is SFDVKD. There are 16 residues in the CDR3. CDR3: CATSDLGDSNTDTQYF. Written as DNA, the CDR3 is TGTGCCACCAGTGATTTGGGGGACAGTAACACAGATACGCAGTATTTT.

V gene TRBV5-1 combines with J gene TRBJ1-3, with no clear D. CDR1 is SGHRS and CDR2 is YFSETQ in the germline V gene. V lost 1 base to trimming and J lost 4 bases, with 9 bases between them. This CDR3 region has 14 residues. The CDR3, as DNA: TGCGCCAGCAGCTTGTCCCGGCTCGGAAACACCATATATTTT. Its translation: CASSLSRLGNTIYF.

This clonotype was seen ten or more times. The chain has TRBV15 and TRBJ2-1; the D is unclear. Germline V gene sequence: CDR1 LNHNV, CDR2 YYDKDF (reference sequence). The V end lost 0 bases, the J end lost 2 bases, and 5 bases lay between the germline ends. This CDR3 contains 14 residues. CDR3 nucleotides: TGTGCCACCAGCAGAGAGACGACCTACAATGAGCAGTTCTTC. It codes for CATSRETTYNEQFF.

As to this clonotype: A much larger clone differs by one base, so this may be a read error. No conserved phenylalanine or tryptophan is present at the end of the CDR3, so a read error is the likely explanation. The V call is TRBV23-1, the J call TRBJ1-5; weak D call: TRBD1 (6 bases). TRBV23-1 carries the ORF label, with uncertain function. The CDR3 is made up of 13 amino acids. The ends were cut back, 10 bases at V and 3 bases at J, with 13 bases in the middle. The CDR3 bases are TGCGCCACCACCACAGGGTACAATCAGCCCCAGCATCTT. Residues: CATTTGYNQPQHL.

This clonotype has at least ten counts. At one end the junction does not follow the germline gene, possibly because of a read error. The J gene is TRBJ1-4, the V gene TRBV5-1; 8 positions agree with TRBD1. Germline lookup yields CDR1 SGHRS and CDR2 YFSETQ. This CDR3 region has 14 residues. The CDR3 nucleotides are TGCGCCAGCGGTCCGGGACAGGATAATGAAAAACTGTCTTTT. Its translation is CASGPGQDNEKLSF.

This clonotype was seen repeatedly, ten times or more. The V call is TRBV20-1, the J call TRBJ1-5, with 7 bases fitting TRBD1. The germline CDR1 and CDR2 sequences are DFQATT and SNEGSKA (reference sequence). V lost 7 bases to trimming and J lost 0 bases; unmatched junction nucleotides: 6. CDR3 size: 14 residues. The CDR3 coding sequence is TGCAGTGTCGGGACAGATTATAGCAATCAGCCCCAGCATTTT. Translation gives CSVGTDYSNQPQHF.

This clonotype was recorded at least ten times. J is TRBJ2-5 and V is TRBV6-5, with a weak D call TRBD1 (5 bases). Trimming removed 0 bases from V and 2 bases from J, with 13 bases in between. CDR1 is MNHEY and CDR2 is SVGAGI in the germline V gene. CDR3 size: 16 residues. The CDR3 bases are TGTGCCAGCAGTTACTCCTTGGGTTCAGGGCAAGAGACCCAGTACTTC. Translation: CASSYSLGSGQETQYF.

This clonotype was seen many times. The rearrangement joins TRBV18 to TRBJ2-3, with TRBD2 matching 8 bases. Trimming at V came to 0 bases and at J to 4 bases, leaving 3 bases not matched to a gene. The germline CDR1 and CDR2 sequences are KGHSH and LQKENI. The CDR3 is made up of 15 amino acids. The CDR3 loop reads CASSPPETSADTQYF. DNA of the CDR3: TGTGCCAGCTCACCACCGGAGACTAGCGCAGATACGCAGTATTTT.

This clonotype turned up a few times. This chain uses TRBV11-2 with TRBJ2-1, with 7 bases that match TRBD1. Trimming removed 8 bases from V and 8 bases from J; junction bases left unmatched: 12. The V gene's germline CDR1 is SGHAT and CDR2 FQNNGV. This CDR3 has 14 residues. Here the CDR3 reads CASGKDRVGDEQFF. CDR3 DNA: TGTGCCAGCGGGAAAGACAGGGTTGGTGATGAGCAGTTCTTC.

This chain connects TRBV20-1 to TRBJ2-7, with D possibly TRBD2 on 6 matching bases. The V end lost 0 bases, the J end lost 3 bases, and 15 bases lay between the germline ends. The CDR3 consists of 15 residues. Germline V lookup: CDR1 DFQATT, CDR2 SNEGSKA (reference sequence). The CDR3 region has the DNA TGCAGTGCTAGAGATTTTGGGACTTCGGGCTACGAGCAGTACTTC. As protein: CSARDFGTSGYEQYF.

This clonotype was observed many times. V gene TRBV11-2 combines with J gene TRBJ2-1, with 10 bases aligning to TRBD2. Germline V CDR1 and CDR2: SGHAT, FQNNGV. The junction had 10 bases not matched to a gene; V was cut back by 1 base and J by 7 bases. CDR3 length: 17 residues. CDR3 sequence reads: CASSLGPSTSGANEQFF. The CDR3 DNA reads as TGTGCCAGCAGCTTAGGTCCTTCTACTAGCGGGGCTAATGAGCAGTTCTTC.

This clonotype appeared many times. CDR3 region: CSANGVGVVSTGELFF. CDR3 bases: TGCAGTGCGAACGGAGTGGGGGTAGTCTCGACCGGGGAGCTGTTTTTT. The V gene is TRBV20-1, the J gene TRBJ2-2; the D gene could be TRBD1 or TRBD2 (5 bases each). The CDR3 totals 16 residues. V lost 6 bases, J lost 5 bases, and 22 bases lay in between. Germline lookup yields CDR1 DFQATT and CDR2 SNEGSKA (reference sequence).

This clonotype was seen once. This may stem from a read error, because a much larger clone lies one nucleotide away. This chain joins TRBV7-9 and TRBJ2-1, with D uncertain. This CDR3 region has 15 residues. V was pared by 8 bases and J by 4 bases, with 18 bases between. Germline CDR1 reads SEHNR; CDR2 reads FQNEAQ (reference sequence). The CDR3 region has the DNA TGTGCCAGCGGCCTCCCTAGTGGGAATTACAATGAGCAGTTCTTC. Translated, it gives CASGLPSGNYNEQFF.

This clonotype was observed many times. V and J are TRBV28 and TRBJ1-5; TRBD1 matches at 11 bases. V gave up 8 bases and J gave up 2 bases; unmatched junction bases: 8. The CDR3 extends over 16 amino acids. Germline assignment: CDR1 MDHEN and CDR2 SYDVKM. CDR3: CASHPGQGARNQPQHF. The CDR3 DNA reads TGTGCCAGCCACCCAGGACAGGGGGCACGCAATCAGCCCCAGCATTTT.

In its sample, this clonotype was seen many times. The CDR3 loop reads CSVLDQGAYEQYF. The CDR3 bases are TGCAGCGTATTAGACCAGGGAGCCTACGAGCAGTACTTC. The genes are TRBV29-1 and TRBJ2-7; D possibly uses TRBD1 or TRBD2 (5 bases each). V was trimmed by 6 bases and J by 2 bases, leaving 14 bases between them. The V gene's germline CDR1 is SQVTM and CDR2 ANQGSEA. The CDR3 is 13 residues long.

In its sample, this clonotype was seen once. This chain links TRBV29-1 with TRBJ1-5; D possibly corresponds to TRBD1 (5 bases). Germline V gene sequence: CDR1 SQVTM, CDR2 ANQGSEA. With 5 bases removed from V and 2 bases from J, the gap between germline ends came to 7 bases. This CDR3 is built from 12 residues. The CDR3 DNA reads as TGCAGCGTTAGCAGGGGCAATCAGCCCCAGCATTTT. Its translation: CSVSRGNQPQHF.

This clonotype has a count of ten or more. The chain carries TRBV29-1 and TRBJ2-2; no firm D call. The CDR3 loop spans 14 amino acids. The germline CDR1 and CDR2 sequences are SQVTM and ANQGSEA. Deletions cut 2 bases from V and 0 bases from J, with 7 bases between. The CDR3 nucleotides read TGCAGCGTTGAACGGCAGGCGAACACCGGGGAGCTGTTTTTT. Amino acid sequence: CSVERQANTGELFF.

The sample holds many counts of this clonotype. CDR3 sequence reads: CASSPGRFGSPLHF. The CDR3 nucleotides are TGTGCCAGCAGTCCAGGCCGCTTTGGTTCACCCCTCCACTTT. This chain uses TRBV27 with TRBJ1-6; D gene unclear. The CDR3 loop spans 14 amino acids. Germline values: CDR1 MNHEY, CDR2 SMNVEV (reference sequence). The V and J ends lost 5 bases and 9 bases respectively, with 14 bases between them.

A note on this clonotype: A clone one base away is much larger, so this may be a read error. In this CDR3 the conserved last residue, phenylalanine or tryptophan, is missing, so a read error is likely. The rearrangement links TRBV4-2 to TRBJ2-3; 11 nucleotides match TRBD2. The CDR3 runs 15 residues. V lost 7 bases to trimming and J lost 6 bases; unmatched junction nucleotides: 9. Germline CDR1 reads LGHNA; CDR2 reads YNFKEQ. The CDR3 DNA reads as TGTGCCAGCACCCTGGGACTAGCGGATCCTGATACGCAGTATTCT. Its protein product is CASTLGLADPDTQYS.

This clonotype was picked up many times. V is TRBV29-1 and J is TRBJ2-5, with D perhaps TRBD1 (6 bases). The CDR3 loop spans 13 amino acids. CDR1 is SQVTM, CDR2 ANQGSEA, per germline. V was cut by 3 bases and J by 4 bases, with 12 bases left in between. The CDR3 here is CSVELGAGETQYF. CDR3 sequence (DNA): TGCAGCGTTGAGCTGGGGGCCGGAGAGACCCAGTACTTC.

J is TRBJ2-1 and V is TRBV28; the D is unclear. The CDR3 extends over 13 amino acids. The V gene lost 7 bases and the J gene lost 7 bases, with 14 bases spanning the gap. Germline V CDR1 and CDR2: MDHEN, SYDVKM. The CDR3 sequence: CASNTDTGNEQFF. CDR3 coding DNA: TGTGCCAGCAATACGGATACCGGGAATGAGCAGTTCTTC.

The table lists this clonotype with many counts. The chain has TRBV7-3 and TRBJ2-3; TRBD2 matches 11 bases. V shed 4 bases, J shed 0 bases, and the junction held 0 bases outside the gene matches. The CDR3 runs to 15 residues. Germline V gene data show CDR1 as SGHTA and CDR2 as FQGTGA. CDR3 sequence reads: CASSSSGRSTDTQYF. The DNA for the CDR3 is TGTGCCAGCAGCTCTAGCGGGAGGAGCACAGATACGCAGTATTTT. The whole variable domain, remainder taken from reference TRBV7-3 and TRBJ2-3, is GAGVSQTPSNKVTEKGKYVELRCDPISGHTALYWYRQSLGQGPEFLIYFQGTGAADDSGLPNDRFFAVRPEGSVSTLKIQRTERGDSAVYLCASSSSGRSTDTQYFGPGTRLTVL.

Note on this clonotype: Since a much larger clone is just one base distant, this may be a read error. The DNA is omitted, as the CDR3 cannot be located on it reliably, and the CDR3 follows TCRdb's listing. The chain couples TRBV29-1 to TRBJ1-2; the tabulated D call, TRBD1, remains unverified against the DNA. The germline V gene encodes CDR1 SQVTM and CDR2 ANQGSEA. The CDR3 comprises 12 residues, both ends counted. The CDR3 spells CSVERTGYGCTF.

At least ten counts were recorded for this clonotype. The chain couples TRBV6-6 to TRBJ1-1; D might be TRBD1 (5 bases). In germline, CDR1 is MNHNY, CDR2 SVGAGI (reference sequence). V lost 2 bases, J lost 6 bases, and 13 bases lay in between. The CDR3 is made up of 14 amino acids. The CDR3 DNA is TGTGCCAGCAGTTACGAGGGGCGCCCCGCTGAAGCTTTCTTT. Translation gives CASSYEGRPAEAFF.